Listed here are 15 T cell receptor beta chains from one sample, sequenced in a study of CD8 T cells in ankylosing spondylitis. General study findings and limits: Ankylosing spondylitis blood appeared to carry a characteristic TCR beta motif of roughly eight highly homologous variants.

TCRdb ran MiXCR on the 5' RACE reads and lists one entry per CDR3 protein. The data show roughly 490,000 distinct CDR3 sequences, with over 4% seen just once and under 4.5% held by the top ten. Their antigens are not known. Specimen: blood, either unsorted or a sorted T cell fraction (not recorded which). These receptors all come from a male donor with ankylosing spondylitis.

The sample holds many counts of this clonotype. V and J are TRBV14 and TRBJ1-4; 7 nucleotides line up with TRBD1. CDR1 is SGHDN, CDR2 FVKESK, per germline. This CDR3 spans 13 amino acids. V lost 6 bases to trimming and J lost 7 bases; unmatched junction nucleotides: 5. The CDR3 loop reads CASRLQGSEKLFF. CDR3 sequence (DNA): TGTGCCAGCAGGCTACAGGGGAGTGAAAAACTGTTTTTT.

This clonotype came up a few times. The V call is TRBV11-2, the J call TRBJ2-4; possible D gene TRBD1, 6 bases. CDR3 length equals 14 residues. V lost 5 bases, J lost 7 bases, and 15 bases lay in between. Germline V gene lookup returns CDR1 SGHAT and CDR2 FQNNGV. The CDR3 sequence is CASSPIRQENIQYF. The CDR3 nucleotides read TGTGCCAGCAGCCCGATACGACAGGAGAACATTCAGTACTTC. Filled out from reference TRBV11-2 and TRBJ2-4, the complete variable domain reads EAGVAQSPRYKIIEKRQSVAFWCNPISGHATLYWYQQILGQGPKLLIQFQNNGVVDDSQLPKDRFSAERLKGVDSTLKIQPAKLEDSAVYLCASSPIRQENIQYFGAGTRLSVL.

This clonotype was recorded at least ten times. The CDR3, as DNA: TGTGCCAGCAGCTTTCGTTCCAGAACCTACGAGCAGTACTTC. This translates into CASSFRSRTYEQYF. This chain connects TRBV7-2 to TRBJ2-7, with D uncertain. The germline V and J ends were trimmed by 3 bases and 2 bases, with 11 bases remaining between them. The CDR3 is made up of 14 amino acids. Germline V CDR1 and CDR2: SGHTA, FQGNSA.

The V call is TRBV2, the J call TRBJ2-1, with TRBD1 matching over 9 bases. Germline CDR1 and CDR2: SNHLY and FYNNEI. This CDR3 comprises 13 residues. Germline trimming cut 8 bases from V and 6 bases from J; bases unmatched to any gene: 5. In DNA, the CDR3 is TGTGCCAGCGGCCGGGACAGGGTCAATGAGCAGTTCTTC. Its protein is CASGRDRVNEQFF. The full variable domain, rest sourced from reference TRBV2 and TRBJ2-1, is EPEVTQTPSHQVTQMGQEVILRCVPISNHLYFYWYRQILGQKVEFLVSFYNNEISEKSEIFDDQFSVERPDGSNFTLKIRSTKLEDSAMYFCASGRDRVNEQFFGPGTRLTVL.

In this sample, this clonotype turned up many times. The chain has TRBV20-1 and TRBJ2-5; no reliable D call. The germline V gene encodes CDR1 DFQATT and CDR2 SNEGSKA (reference sequence). Trimming took off 4 bases at V and 5 bases at J, with 8 bases between the two ends. CDR3 size: 11 residues. In DNA, the CDR3 is TGCAGTGCTATTACTGGCGAGACCCAGTACTTC. Amino acids: CSAITGETQYF.

Points on this clonotype: A read error is possible here, since a much larger clone lies one base away. CDR3 bases: TGCAGCGTTGGCAGGGCGTCATCCTACGAGCAGTACTTC. The encoded protein is CSVGRASSYEQYF. The J gene is TRBJ2-7, the V gene TRBV29-1; D is possibly TRBD1 (5 bases). V lost 4 bases to trimming and J lost 1 base, with 11 bases between them. The CDR3 length is 13 residues. Germline V lookup: CDR1 SQVTM, CDR2 ANQGSEA.

This clonotype was observed many times. The V gene is TRBV5-1, the J gene TRBJ2-5; D gene unclear. Germline lookup yields CDR1 SGHRS and CDR2 YFSETQ. Trimming pared 1 base from V and 1 base from J, leaving 8 bases between. The CDR3 spans 14 residues. The CDR3, as DNA: TGCGCCAGCAGCTTGAGAGCCACCCAAGAGACCCAGTACTTC. Amino acid sequence: CASSLRATQETQYF.

This clonotype was seen ten or more times. The rearrangement joins TRBV28 to TRBJ1-1, with D maybe TRBD1 (5 bases). The germline V gene has CDR1 MDHEN and CDR2 SYDVKM. This CDR3 is 14 amino acids long. V was cut by 4 bases and J by 4 bases, with 13 bases left in between. The CDR3 here is CASSSTGLATEAFF. CDR3 DNA: TGTGCCAGCAGTTCTACAGGACTTGCCACTGAAGCTTTCTTT.

This clonotype has only a few counts. The J gene is TRBJ1-2, the V gene TRBV12-5; D not resolved. This CDR3 has 14 amino acids. Deletions cut 2 bases from V and 1 base from J, with 8 bases between. CDR1 is LGHNT, CDR2 FRNRAP, per germline. CDR3 sequence reads: CASGLSWLNYGYTF. The CDR3 DNA follows: TGTGCTAGTGGTTTGAGCTGGCTTAACTATGGCTACACCTTC.

At least ten counts were recorded for this clonotype. The chain uses TRBV3-1 and TRBJ2-7; D may be TRBD2 (6 bases). Germline CDR1 is LGHDT and CDR2 is YNNKEL (reference sequence). The V end was cut by 3 bases, the J end by 0 bases, with 18 bases between. This CDR3 is built from 17 residues. The CDR3 sequence is CASSQLSRRGTSYEQYF. The CDR3 nucleotides read TGTGCCAGCAGCCAGCTATCCCGGCGGGGAACCTCCTACGAGCAGTACTTC.

This clonotype has a handful of counts. The rearrangement joins TRBV6-1 to TRBJ2-7; 7 bases are shared with TRBD1. CDR1 MNHNS and CDR2 SASEGT come from the germline V gene. CDR3 length: 14 residues. The ends lost 6 bases at V and 3 bases at J; junction bases unmatched: 8. The CDR3 is CASRPPRDSYEQYF. The CDR3 coding sequence is TGTGCCAGCAGACCGCCCCGGGACAGCTACGAGCAGTACTTC.

This clonotype was detected ten times or more. This chain uses TRBV24-1 with TRBJ1-2; 7 nucleotides agree with TRBD1. V trimming: 2 bases; J trimming: 4 bases; junction bases outside the gene matches: 9. The CDR3 extends over 16 amino acids. The germline V gene has CDR1 KGHDR and CDR2 SFDVKD. The CDR3 region has the DNA TGTGCCACCAGTGATTCCCCGGACAGGACAATCTATGGCTACACCTTC. Translated: CATSDSPDRTIYGYTF.

This clonotype appeared a few times. The chain links TRBV20-1 to TRBJ1-1; D perhaps matches TRBD1 (5 bases). CDR1 and CDR2 from the germline V gene are DFQATT and SNEGSKA (reference sequence). The CDR3 has 13 residues. The germline V and J ends were trimmed by 3 bases and 7 bases, with 15 bases remaining between them. The CDR3 region has the DNA TGCAGTGCTAGCTGGTCGGGGGTTGGTGAAGCTTTCTTT. It specifies CSASWSGVGEAFF.

A few counts support this clonotype. This chain joins TRBV29-1 and TRBJ2-3, with 11 bases matching TRBD1. The CDR3 is 15 amino acids. V was pared by 6 bases and J by 1 base, with 6 bases of the junction left unmatched. The germline V gene has CDR1 SQVTM and CDR2 ANQGSEA. The CDR3 DNA is TGCAGCGTGGGCGGGACAGGGGGGCGCACAGATACGCAGTATTTT. Residues: CSVGGTGGRTDTQYF.

This clonotype was seen ten or more times. V is TRBV7-8 and J is TRBJ2-3; the match to TRBD2 covers 9 bases. J lost 3 bases, V lost 5 bases, and 6 bases had no gene match. Germline-derived CDR1 and CDR2 are SGHVS and FQNEAQ. This CDR3 spans 15 amino acids. The CDR3, as DNA: TGTGCCAGCAGCCTTCTAGCGGGAACTACAGATACGCAGTATTTT. Its protein product is CASSLLAGTTDTQYF. Drawing the rest from reference TRBV7-8 and TRBJ2-3, the complete variable domain is GAGVSQSPRYKVAKRGQDVALRCDPISGHVSLFWYQQALGQGPEFLTYFQNEAQLDKSGLPSDRFFAERPEGSVSTLKIQRTQQEDSAVYLCASSLLAGTTDTQYFGPGTRLTVL.